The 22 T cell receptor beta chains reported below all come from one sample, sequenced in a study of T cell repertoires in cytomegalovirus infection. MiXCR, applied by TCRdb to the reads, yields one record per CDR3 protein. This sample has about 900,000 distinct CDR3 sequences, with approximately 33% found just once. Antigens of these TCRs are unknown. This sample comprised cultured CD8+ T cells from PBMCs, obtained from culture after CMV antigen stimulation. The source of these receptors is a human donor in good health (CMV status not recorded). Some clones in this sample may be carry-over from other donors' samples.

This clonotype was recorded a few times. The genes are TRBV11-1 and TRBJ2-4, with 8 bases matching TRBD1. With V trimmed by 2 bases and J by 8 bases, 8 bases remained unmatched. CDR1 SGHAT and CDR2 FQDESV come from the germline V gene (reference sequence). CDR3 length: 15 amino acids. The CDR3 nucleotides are TGTGCCAGCAGCTTAAGGCGGCAGGGGGCGGACATTCAGTACTTC. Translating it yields CASSLRRQGADIQYF.

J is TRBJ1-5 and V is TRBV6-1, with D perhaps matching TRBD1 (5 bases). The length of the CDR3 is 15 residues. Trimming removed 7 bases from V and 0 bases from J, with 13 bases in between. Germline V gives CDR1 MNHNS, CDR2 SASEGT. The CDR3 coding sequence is TGTGCCAGCATCCCGGGACTAGATAGCAATCAGCCCCAGCATTTT. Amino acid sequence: CASIPGLDSNQPQHF.

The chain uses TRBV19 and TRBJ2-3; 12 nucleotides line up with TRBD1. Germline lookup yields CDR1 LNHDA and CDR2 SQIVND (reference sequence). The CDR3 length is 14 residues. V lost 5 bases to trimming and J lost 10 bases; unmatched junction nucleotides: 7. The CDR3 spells CASSPGTGGFAQYF. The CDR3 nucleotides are TGTGCCAGTAGTCCCGGGACAGGGGGCTTTGCGCAGTATTTT. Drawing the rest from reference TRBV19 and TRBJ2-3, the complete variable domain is DGGITQSPKYLFRKEGQNVTLSCEQNLNHDAMYWYRQDPGQGLRLIYYSQIVNDFQKGDIAEGYSVSREKKESFPLTVTSAQKNPTAFYLCASSPGTGGFAQYFGPGTRLTVL.

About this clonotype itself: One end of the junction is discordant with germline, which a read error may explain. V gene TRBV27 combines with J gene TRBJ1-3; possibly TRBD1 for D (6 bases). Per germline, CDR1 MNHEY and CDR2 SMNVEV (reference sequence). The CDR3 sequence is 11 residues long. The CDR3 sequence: CVSTGRNTIYF. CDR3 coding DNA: TGTGTCAGCACAGGGCGAAACACCATATATTTT.

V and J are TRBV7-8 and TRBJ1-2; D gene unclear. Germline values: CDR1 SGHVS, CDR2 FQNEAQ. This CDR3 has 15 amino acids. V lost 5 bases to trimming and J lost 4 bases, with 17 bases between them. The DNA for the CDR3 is TGTGCCAGCAGCCCCGGGTCATCACTGGCCTATGGCTACACCTTC. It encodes CASSPGSSLAYGYTF.

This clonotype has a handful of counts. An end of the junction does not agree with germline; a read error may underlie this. CDR3: CASRLSSRQPNQPQHF. CDR3 sequence (DNA): TGTGCCAGCAGATTATCATCGAGGCAGCCCAATCAGCCCCAGCATTTT. The chain carries TRBV27 and TRBJ1-5; D unresolved. The germline gives CDR1 MNHEY, CDR2 SMNVEV (reference sequence). The CDR3 loop spans 16 amino acids.

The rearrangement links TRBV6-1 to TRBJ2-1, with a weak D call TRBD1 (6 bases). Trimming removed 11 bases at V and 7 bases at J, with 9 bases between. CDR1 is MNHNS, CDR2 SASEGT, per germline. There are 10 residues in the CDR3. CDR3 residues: CAAQGNEQFF. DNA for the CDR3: TGTGCCGCACAGGGAAATGAGCAGTTCTTC.

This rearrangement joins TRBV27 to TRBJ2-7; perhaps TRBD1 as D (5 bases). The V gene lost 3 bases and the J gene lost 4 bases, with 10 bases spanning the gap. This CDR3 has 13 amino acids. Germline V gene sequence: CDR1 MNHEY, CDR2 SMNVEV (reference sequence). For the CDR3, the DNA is TGTGCCAGCAGTTTGGACACAAGATACGAGCAGTACTTC. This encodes CASSLDTRYEQYF.

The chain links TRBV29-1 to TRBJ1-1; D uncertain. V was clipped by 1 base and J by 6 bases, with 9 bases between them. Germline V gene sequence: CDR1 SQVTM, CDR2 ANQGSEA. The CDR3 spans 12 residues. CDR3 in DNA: TGCAGCGTTGAAGGGCAGTCCGCTGAAGCTTTCTTT. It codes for CSVEGQSAEAFF.

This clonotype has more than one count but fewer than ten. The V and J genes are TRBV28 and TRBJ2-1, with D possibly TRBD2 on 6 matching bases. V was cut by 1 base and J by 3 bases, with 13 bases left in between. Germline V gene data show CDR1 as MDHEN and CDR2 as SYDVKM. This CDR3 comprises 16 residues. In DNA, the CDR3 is TGTGCCAGCAGTTTATTGGCAGGGAGGATCTACAATGAGCAGTTCTTC. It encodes CASSLLAGRIYNEQFF.

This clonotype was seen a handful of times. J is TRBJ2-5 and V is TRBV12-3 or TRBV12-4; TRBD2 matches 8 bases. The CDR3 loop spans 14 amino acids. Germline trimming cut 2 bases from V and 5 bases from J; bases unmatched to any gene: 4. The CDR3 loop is CASSLSGGAETQYF. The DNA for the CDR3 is TGTGCCAGCAGTTTATCGGGGGGGGCGGAGACCCAGTACTTC.

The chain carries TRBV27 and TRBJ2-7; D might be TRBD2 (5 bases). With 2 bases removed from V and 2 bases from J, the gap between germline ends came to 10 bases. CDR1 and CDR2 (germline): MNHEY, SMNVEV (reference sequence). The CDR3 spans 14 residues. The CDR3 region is CASSLRRATYEQYF. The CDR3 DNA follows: TGTGCCAGCAGTTTAAGGCGGGCCACCTACGAGCAGTACTTC.

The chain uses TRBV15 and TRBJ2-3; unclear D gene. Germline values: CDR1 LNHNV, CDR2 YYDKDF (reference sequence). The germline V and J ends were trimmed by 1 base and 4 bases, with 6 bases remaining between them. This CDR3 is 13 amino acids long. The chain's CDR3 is CATSRVIADTQYF. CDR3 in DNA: TGTGCCACCAGCAGAGTCATTGCAGATACGCAGTATTTT.

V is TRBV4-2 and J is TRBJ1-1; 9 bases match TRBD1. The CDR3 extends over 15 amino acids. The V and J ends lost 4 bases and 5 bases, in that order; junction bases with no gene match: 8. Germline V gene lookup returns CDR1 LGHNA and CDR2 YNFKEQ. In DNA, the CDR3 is TGTGCCAGCAGCCCCTGGGACAGGGCGAGTACTGAAGCTTTCTTT. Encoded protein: CASSPWDRASTEAFF.

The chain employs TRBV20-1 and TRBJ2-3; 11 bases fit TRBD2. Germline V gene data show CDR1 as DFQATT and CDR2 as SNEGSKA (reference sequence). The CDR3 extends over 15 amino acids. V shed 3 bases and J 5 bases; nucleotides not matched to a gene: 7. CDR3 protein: CSARDTSGGRDTQYF. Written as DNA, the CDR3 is TGCAGTGCTAGGGATACTAGCGGGGGCAGAGATACGCAGTATTTT.

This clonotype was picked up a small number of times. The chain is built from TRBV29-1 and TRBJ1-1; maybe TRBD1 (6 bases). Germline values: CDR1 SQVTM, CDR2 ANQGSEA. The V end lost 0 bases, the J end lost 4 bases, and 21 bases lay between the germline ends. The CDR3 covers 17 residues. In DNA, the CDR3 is TGCAGCGTTGAAGATCTTCAGGTACGGGGGCTGGCCACTGAAGCTTTCTTT. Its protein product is CSVEDLQVRGLATEAFF.

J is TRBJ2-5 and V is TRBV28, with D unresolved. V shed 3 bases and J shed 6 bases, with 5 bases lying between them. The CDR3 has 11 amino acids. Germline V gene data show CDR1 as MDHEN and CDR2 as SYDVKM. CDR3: CASSFSKTQYF. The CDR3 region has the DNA TGTGCCAGCAGTTTCTCGAAGACCCAGTACTTC. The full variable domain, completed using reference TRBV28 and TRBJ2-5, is DVKVTQSSRYLVKRTGEKVFLECVQDMDHENMFWYRQDPGLGLRLIYFSYDVKMKEKGDIPEGYSVSREKKERFSLILESASTNQTSMYLCASSFSKTQYFGPGTRLLVL.

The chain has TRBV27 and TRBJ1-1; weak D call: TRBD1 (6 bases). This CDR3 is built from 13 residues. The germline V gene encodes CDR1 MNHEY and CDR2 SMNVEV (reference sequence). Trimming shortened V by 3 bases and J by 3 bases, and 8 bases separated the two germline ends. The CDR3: CASSFNRDTEAFF. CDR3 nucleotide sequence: TGTGCCAGCAGTTTTAACAGGGACACTGAAGCTTTCTTT.

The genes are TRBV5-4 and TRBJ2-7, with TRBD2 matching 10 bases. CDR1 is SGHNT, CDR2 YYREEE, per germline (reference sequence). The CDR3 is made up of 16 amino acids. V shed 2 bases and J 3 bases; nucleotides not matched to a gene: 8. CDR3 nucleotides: TGTGCCAGCAGCTTCGGTTTGTCTAGCGGGGGCTACGAGCAGTACGTC. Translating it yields CASSFGLSSGGYEQYV.

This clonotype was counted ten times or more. The CDR3 is CASSYQGAPAYEQYF. CDR3 DNA sequence: TGTGCCAGCAGCTACCAGGGGGCTCCGGCCTACGAGCAGTACTTC. The rearrangement uses TRBV7-9 and TRBJ2-7; 8 bases are a match to TRBD1. Losses at the gene ends were 4 bases for V and 2 bases for J; bases not matched to a gene: 7. The CDR3 is 15 residues long. Germline loops: CDR1 SEHNR, CDR2 FQNEAQ (reference sequence).

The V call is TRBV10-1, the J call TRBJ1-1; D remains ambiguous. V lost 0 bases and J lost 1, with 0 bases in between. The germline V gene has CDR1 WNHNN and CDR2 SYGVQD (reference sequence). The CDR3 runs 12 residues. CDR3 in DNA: TGCGCCAGCAGTGAGTCGAACACTGAAGCTTTCTTT. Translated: CASSESNTEAFF.

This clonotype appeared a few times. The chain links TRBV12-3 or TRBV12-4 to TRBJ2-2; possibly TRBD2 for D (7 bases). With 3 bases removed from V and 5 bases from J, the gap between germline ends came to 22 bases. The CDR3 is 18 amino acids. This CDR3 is CASSFPPDRGARTGELFF. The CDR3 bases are TGTGCCAGCAGTTTCCCCCCTGATCGGGGGGCAAGGACCGGGGAGCTGTTTTTT.